This passage covers 13 T cell receptor beta chains from one sample sequenced in a study of shared clonotypes between healthy human individuals. Clones were read by immunoSEQ multiplex PCR, and TCRdb kept only the in-frame ones, dropping some. The sample includes under 2.5 million clones, 85% to 95% of them seen just once. Input material: naive CD4+ T cells from PBMCs. Documented subset: CD45RA+ positively selected. The receptors shown here come from a man aged 18 to 29 in good health. Some clones in this sample may be carry-over from other donors' samples.

The chain is built from TRBV7-6 and TRBJ2-3; D is perhaps TRBD1 (6 bases). The CDR3 consists of 14 residues. V gave up 5 bases and J gave up 2 bases, with 11 bases separating them. CDR1 is SGHVS, CDR2 FNYEAQ, per germline. The CDR3 sequence is CASSRGHHTDTQYF. The CDR3 nucleotides are TGTGCCAGCAGCAGGGGACACCACACAGATACGCAGTATTTT. The variable domain in full, with the rest retrieved from reference TRBV7-6 and TRBJ2-3, is GAGVSQSPRYKVTKRGQDVALRCDPISGHVSLYWYRQALGQGPEFLTYFNYEAQQDKSGLPNDRFSAERPEGSISTLTIQRTEQRDSAMYRCASSRGHHTDTQYFGPGTRLTVL.

V and J are TRBV9 and TRBJ1-2, with TRBD1 identical over 12 bases. The junction had 4 bases not matched to a gene; V was cut back by 4 bases and J by 6 bases. This CDR3 region has 14 residues. CDR1 and CDR2 from the germline V gene are SGDLS and YYNGEE. The CDR3 DNA sequence: TGTGCCAGCAGCTCCGGGACAGGGGGCCATGGCTACACCTTC. It codes for CASSSGTGGHGYTF.

This clone has only one observation. The V gene is TRBV2, the J gene TRBJ1-1; D gene ambiguous. CDR1 is SNHLY and CDR2 is FYNNEI in the germline V gene. The CDR3 has 12 residues. Between the trimmed V and J ends, which lost 5 bases and 0 bases, there was a span of 4 bases. The CDR3 coding sequence is TGTGCCAGCAGTCGCTTGAACACTGAAGCTTTCTTT. As protein: CASSRLNTEAFF.

The chain links TRBV20-1 to TRBJ1-2; the D is unclear. Germline V gene data show CDR1 as DFQATT and CDR2 as SNEGSKA (reference sequence). The CDR3 sequence is 11 residues long. In DNA form, the CDR3 reads TGCACTCCAGCGGGTAACTATGGCTACACCTTC. The encoded protein is CTPAGNYGYTF.

A word on this clone: The same CDR3 also results from other DNA sequences found in this sample. The rearrangement uses TRBV5-1 and TRBJ2-1; 7 bases fit TRBD2. Germline V gene sequence: CDR1 SGHRS, CDR2 YFSETQ. The length of the CDR3 is 15 residues. After removal of 0 bases from V and 6 bases from J, the junction contained 6 bases not matched to a gene. In DNA, the CDR3 is TGCGCCAGCAGCTTGGGGGCTAGCGGCCTCAATGAGCAGTTCTTC. Protein product: CASSLGASGLNEQFF.

The gene calls are TRBV5-4 and TRBJ1-2; TRBD1 is a possible D gene (5 bases). In germline, CDR1 is SGHNT, CDR2 YYREEE (reference sequence). This CDR3 is built from 13 residues. The V end was cut by 0 bases, the J end by 7 bases, with 10 bases between. The CDR3 reads CASSLAGGGGYTF. The DNA for the CDR3 is TGTGCCAGCAGCTTGGCTGGCGGGGGTGGCTACACCTTC.

V and J are TRBV5-1 and TRBJ2-2; 7 positions agree with TRBD2. From germline, CDR1 is SGHRS and CDR2 YFSETQ. After removal of 4 bases from V and 6 bases from J, the junction contained 12 bases not matched to a gene. The CDR3 is 16 residues long. The CDR3 region has the DNA TGCGCCAGCAGCCCCCGAAATAGCGGGTCCGCCGGGGAGCTGTTTTTT. The encoded protein is CASSPRNSGSAGELFF.

CDR3 nucleotide sequence: TGTGCCAGCAGTGACACTAGCCTTCAAGAGACCCAGTACTTC. It codes for CASSDTSLQETQYF. J is TRBJ2-5 and V is TRBV2; TRBD2 might be the D (6 bases). CDR3 length equals 14 residues. The V gene's germline CDR1 is SNHLY and CDR2 FYNNEI. V gave up 3 bases and J gave up 2 bases, with 10 bases separating them.

This clone was seen a single time. Other nucleotide sequences in the sample specify the same CDR3. The chain joins TRBV5-1 to TRBJ2-3, with TRBD2 matching 7 bases. The V and J ends lost 1 base and 0 bases, in that order; junction bases with no gene match: 2. Germline CDR1 and CDR2: SGHRS and YFSETQ. The CDR3 length is 15 residues. CDR3 sequence reads: CASSLSGASTDTQYF. The CDR3 region has the DNA TGCGCCAGCAGCTTGAGCGGGGCCAGCACAGATACGCAGTATTTT.

CDR3 bases: TGTGCCAGCAGCTGGACAGAGTATCAGCCCCAGCATTTT. This sequence encodes CASSWTEYQPQHF. The gene calls are TRBV7-9 and TRBJ1-5; TRBD1 is a possible D gene (6 bases). Trimming pared 4 bases from V and 5 bases from J, leaving 9 bases between. The CDR3 runs to 13 residues. Per the germline V gene, CDR1 is SEHNR and CDR2 is FQNEAQ (reference sequence).

The chain links TRBV7-9 to TRBJ2-4; D could derive from TRBD1 or TRBD2 (5 bases each). This CDR3 comprises 16 residues. The germline V gene encodes CDR1 SEHNR and CDR2 FQNEAQ (reference sequence). Trimming stripped 5 bases from V and 0 bases from J, with 14 bases between. This CDR3 is CASSVSWGRAKNIQYF. DNA of the CDR3: TGTGCCAGCAGCGTAAGTTGGGGGAGAGCCAAAAACATTCAGTACTTC.

The rearrangement uses TRBV5-1 and TRBJ2-1; 7 positions match TRBD1. J was trimmed by 7 bases and V by 0 bases; bases with no gene match: 4. Per the germline V gene, CDR1 is SGHRS and CDR2 is YFSETQ. The CDR3 is made up of 14 amino acids. The CDR3 region is CASSLGQGQNEQFF. CDR3 in DNA: TGCGCCAGCAGCTTGGGACAGGGCCAGAATGAGCAGTTCTTC.

This rearrangement joins TRBV2 to TRBJ2-1; TRBD1 matches at 7 bases. Per germline, CDR1 SNHLY and CDR2 FYNNEI. The CDR3 is 12 amino acids. V lost 6 bases and J lost 12; bases outside the gene matches: 8. CDR3 sequence reads: CASSTDRDGQFF. In DNA, the CDR3 is TGTGCCAGCAGCACCGACAGGGATGGGCAGTTCTTC.